The 19 T cell receptor beta chains given below trace back to one sample, sequenced in a study of beta chain features in type 1 diabetes. Expressed TCRB transcripts were sequenced, since all the RNA that had been isolated was reverse transcribed. Produced via immunoSEQ multiplex PCR; TCRdb's table is partial and in-frame only. The sample carries some 900,000 clones, about 17% recorded once. The source material was naive CD4+ T cells from blood. The receptor source for this set is a woman aged 18-30 years in good health.

This clone turned up a few times. V is TRBV2 and J is TRBJ2-7, with D possibly matching TRBD1 (5 bases). The germline CDR1 and CDR2 sequences are SNHLY and FYNNEI. The length of the CDR3 is 13 residues. Trimming removed 3 bases at V and 3 bases at J, with 9 bases between. CDR3 sequence: CASSETQGYEQYF. The CDR3 DNA is TGTGCCAGCAGTGAGACCCAGGGCTACGAGCAGTACTTC.

This clone was detected only a few times. The rearrangement uses TRBV4-2 and TRBJ2-1; D not resolved. This CDR3 contains 15 residues. CDR1 and CDR2 from the germline V gene are LGHNA and YNFKEQ. Trimming removed 1 base at V and 1 base at J, with 8 bases between. The CDR3 coding sequence is TGTGCCAGCAGCCAAGTGGCGGTATCCTACAATGAGCAGTTCTTC. Translating gives CASSQVAVSYNEQFF.

The chain joins TRBV18 to TRBJ1-2; D is undetermined. The V and J ends lost 5 bases and 2 bases respectively, with 15 bases between them. The CDR3 sequence is 15 residues long. CDR1 KGHSH and CDR2 LQKENI come from the germline V gene. In DNA, the CDR3 is TGTGCCAGCTCATCGGGGTTTACCGGCAACTATGGCTACACCTTC. Encoded protein: CASSSGFTGNYGYTF. The whole variable domain, remainder taken from reference TRBV18 and TRBJ1-2, is NAGVMQNPRHLVRRRGQEARLRCSPMKGHSHVYWYRQLPEEGLKFMVYLQKENIIDESGMPKERFSAEFPKEGPSILRIQQVVRGDSAAYFCASSSGFTGNYGYTFGSGTRLTVV.

This clone was recorded a few times. The genes are TRBV6-5 and TRBJ1-1, with D possibly TRBD1 on 5 matching bases. Deletions cut 0 bases from V and 2 bases from J, with 10 bases between. Looked up from germline, CDR1 is MNHEY and CDR2 is SVGAGI. The CDR3 is 15 amino acids. CDR3 nucleotide sequence: TGTGCCAGCAGTTACTCGCCGCGGGACAACACTGAAGCTTTCTTT. Translating gives CASSYSPRDNTEAFF.

The genes are TRBV2 and TRBJ2-1; TRBD2 agrees at 11 bases. Germline V gives CDR1 SNHLY, CDR2 FYNNEI. With 6 bases clipped from V and 4 bases from J, the junction kept 8 bases outside the gene matches. This CDR3 is 16 amino acids long. Here the CDR3 reads CASRDSGRARYNEQFF. Written as DNA, the CDR3 is TGTGCCAGCAGAGATAGCGGGAGGGCCAGGTACAATGAGCAGTTCTTC.

This clone was detected only once. The chain is built from TRBV7-9 and TRBJ2-7; D is unclear. Between the trimmed V and J ends, which lost 6 bases and 0 bases, there was a span of 15 bases. This CDR3 is 15 amino acids long. Germline loops: CDR1 SEHNR, CDR2 FQNEAQ (reference sequence). The DNA for the CDR3 is TGTGCCAGCAGGGCGGTCTCCTCCTCCTCCTACGAGCAGTACTTC. Translating gives CASRAVSSSSYEQYF.

This clone showed up just a few times. The J gene is TRBJ2-2, the V gene TRBV28; no clear D gene. This CDR3 region has 13 residues. The germline CDR1 and CDR2 sequences are MDHEN and SYDVKM. Trimming took off 7 bases at V and 1 base at J, with 7 bases between the two ends. The CDR3 region is CASTAQNTGELFF. The CDR3 DNA reads TGTGCCAGCACCGCACAGAACACCGGGGAGCTGTTTTTT.

The chain has TRBV29-1 and TRBJ2-7; 10 bases fit TRBD2. V was clipped by 3 bases and J by 7 bases; unmatched bases: 12. The germline CDR1 and CDR2 sequences are SQVTM and ANQGSEA. The CDR3 has 15 amino acids. The CDR3 region has the DNA TGCAGCGTTGAGGCACGGACTAGCGGCATGGGGGAGCAGTACTTC. This translates into CSVEARTSGMGEQYF.

The chain couples TRBV6-5 to TRBJ2-3, with a possible D match to TRBD2 (7 bases). From germline, CDR1 is MNHEY and CDR2 SVGAGI. This CDR3 is 16 amino acids long. V was shortened by 2 bases and J by 4 bases, with 16 bases between the two germline ends. The CDR3 DNA is TGTGCCAGCAGTTACAGGGGGGGTAAGGGGGCAGATACGCAGTATTTT. Its translation: CASSYRGGKGADTQYF.

The CDR3 DNA sequence: TGTGCCAGCAGCTTGGCCGGGACTAGCGCCTTCGTTGAGCAGTTCTTC. This translates into CASSLAGTSAFVEQFF. The rearrangement uses TRBV11-2 and TRBJ2-1, with 10 bases identical to TRBD2. Germline V gene lookup returns CDR1 SGHAT and CDR2 FQNNGV. CDR3 length: 16 amino acids. V lost 3 bases, J lost 9 bases, and 11 bases stayed unmatched.

In this sample, this clone turned up a few times. This chain joins TRBV2 and TRBJ1-2; no clear D gene. This CDR3 has 14 residues. V lost 0 bases and J lost 5, with 10 bases in between. The germline V gene encodes CDR1 SNHLY and CDR2 FYNNEI. The CDR3 loop reads CASSEALAAYGYTF. The CDR3 DNA follows: TGTGCCAGCAGTGAAGCTTTGGCAGCGTATGGCTACACCTTC.

This sequence joins TRBV6-1 and TRBJ1-2; D gene uncertain. V was pared by 6 bases and J by 5 bases, with 4 bases between. This CDR3 comprises 10 residues. Germline V gene data show CDR1 as MNHNS and CDR2 as SASEGT. CDR3 nucleotides: TGTGCCAGCAGCCAGTATGGCTACACCTTC. Translating it yields CASSQYGYTF.

This clone was counted only a few times. The J gene is TRBJ2-7, the V gene TRBV28; unclear D gene. Germline V gene data show CDR1 as MDHEN and CDR2 as SYDVKM. CDR3 length equals 13 residues. The V and J ends lost 5 bases and 4 bases respectively, with 12 bases between them. This CDR3 reads CASSRGPMYEQYF. In DNA form, the CDR3 reads TGTGCCAGCAGTCGTGGTCCTATGTACGAGCAGTACTTC.

There are a few counts of this clone. The chain joins TRBV7-2 to TRBJ1-2, with TRBD1 matching 8 bases. V trimming: 8 bases; J trimming: 3 bases; junction bases outside the gene matches: 5. CDR1 is SGHTA, CDR2 FQGNSA, per germline. The CDR3 sequence is 13 residues long. The CDR3 sequence: CASLPGGDYGYTF. Written as DNA, the CDR3 is TGTGCCAGCCTCCCAGGGGGCGACTATGGCTACACCTTC.

The rearrangement joins TRBV7-9 to TRBJ2-3; TRBD2 matches 12 bases. CDR1 and CDR2 from the germline V gene are SEHNR and FQNEAQ (reference sequence). Unmatched junction bases numbered 7, after V lost 6 bases and J lost 3 bases. The CDR3 consists of 16 residues. The CDR3 DNA reads TGTGCCAGCAGTTGGACTAGCGGGACTTCGACAGATACGCAGTATTTT. Its translation is CASSWTSGTSTDTQYF.

This clone was detected only a few times. A junction end diverges from the germline sequence, so it may reflect a read error. The chain employs TRBV7-9 and TRBJ2-7, with TRBD1 identical over 7 bases. The CDR3 is 13 residues long. Germline values: CDR1 SEHNR, CDR2 FQNEAQ (reference sequence). The CDR3 is CASSSSPDRELFF. In DNA, the CDR3 is TGTGCCAGCAGCTCCTCGCCCGACAGGGAACTCTTCTTC.

About this clone itself: Other DNA sequences of this sample code for an identical CDR3. The chain uses TRBV7-9 and TRBJ1-5; D unclear. Germline V gene data show CDR1 as SEHNR and CDR2 as FQNEAQ (reference sequence). The CDR3 runs 14 residues. V dropped 2 bases and J dropped 1 base, with 6 bases sitting between them. CDR3 DNA sequence: TGTGCCAGCAGCTTAATGGACAGCAATCAGCCCCAGCATTTT. This codes for CASSLMDSNQPQHF.

This clone appeared a few times. J is TRBJ1-6 and V is TRBV28, with 7 bases aligning to TRBD1. Germline V lookup: CDR1 MDHEN, CDR2 SYDVKM. The V and J ends lost 7 bases and 9 bases, in that order; junction bases with no gene match: 0. The length of the CDR3 is 11 residues. CDR3 coding DNA: TGTGCCAGCACAGGGGGTTCACCCCTCCACTTT. Translation: CASTGGSPLHF.

This clone has a handful of counts. The V call is TRBV6-5, the J call TRBJ2-2, with D unclear. CDR3 length equals 13 residues. CDR1 and CDR2 (germline): MNHEY, SVGAGI. V lost 6 bases and J 0 bases, leaving 5 bases between the germline ends. The CDR3 nucleotides are TGTGCCAGCAGCACAGCGAACACCGGGGAGCTGTTTTTT. Amino acids: CASSTANTGELFF.